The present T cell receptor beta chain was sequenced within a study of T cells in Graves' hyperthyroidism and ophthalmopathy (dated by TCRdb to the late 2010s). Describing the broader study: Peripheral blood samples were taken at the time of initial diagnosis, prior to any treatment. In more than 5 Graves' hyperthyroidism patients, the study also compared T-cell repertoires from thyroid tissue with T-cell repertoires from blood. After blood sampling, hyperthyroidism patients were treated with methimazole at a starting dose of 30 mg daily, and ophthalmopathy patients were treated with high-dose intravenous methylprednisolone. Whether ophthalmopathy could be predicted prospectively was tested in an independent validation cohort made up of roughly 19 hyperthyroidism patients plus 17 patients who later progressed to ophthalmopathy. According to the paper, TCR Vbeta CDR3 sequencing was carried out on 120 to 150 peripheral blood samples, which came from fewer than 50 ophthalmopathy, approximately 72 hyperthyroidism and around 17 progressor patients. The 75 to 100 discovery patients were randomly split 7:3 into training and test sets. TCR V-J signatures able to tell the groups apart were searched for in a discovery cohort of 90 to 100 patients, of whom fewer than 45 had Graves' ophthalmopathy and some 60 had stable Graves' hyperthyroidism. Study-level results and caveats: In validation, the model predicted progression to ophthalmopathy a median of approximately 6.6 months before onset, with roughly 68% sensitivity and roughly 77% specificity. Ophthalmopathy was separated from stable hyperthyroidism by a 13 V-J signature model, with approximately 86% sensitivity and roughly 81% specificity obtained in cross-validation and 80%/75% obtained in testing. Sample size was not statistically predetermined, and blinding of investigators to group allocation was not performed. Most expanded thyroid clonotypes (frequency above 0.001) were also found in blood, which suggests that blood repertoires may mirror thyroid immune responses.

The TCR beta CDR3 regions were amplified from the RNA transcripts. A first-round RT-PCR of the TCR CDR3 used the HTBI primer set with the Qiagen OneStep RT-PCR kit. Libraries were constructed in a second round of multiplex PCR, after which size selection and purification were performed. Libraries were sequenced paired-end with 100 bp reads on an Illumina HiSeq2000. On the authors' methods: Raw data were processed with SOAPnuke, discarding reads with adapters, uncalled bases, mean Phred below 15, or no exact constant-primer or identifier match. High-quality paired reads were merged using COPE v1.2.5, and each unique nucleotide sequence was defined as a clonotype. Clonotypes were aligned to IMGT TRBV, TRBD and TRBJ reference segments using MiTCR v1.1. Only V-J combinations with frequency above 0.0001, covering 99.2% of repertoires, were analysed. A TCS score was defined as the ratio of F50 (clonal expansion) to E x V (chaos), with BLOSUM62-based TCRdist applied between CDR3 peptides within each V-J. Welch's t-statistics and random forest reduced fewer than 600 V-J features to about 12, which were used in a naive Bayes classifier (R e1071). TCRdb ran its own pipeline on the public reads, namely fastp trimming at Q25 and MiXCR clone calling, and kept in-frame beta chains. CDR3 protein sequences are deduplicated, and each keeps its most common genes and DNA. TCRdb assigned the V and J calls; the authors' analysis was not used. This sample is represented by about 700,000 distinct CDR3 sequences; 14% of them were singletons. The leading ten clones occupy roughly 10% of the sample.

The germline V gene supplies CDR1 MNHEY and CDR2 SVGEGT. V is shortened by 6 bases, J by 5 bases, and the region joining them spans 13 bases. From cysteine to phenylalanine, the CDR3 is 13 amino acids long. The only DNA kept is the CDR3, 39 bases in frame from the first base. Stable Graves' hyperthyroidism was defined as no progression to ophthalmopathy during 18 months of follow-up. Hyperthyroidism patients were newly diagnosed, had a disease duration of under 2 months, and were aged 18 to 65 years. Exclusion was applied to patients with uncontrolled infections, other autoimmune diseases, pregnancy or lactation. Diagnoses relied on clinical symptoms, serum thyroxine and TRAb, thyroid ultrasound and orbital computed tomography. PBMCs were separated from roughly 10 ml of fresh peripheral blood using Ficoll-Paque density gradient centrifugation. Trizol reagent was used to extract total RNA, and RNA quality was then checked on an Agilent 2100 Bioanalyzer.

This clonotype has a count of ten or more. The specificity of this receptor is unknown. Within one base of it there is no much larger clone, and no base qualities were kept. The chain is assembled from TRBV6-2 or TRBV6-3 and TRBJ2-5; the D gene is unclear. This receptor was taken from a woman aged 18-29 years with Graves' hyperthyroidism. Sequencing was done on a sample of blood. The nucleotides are TGTGCCAGCAGGATCGACCCGTGGGAGACCCAGTACTTC. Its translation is CASRIDPWETQYF.